These 25 T cell receptor beta chains were all obtained from the same sample, sequenced in a study of Graves' ophthalmopathy and Graves' hyperthyroidism. TCR beta CDR3 regions were amplified from RNA transcripts. RT-PCR with HTBI primers came first, then second-round multiplex PCR. TCRdb ran MiXCR on the multiplex PCR reads and lists one entry per CDR3 protein. The sample records about 740,000 distinct CDR3 sequences, roughly 41% being singletons. The sequencing input was peripheral blood. The receptors come from an adult man with Graves' ophthalmopathy.

In this sample, this clonotype turned up a few times. The chain is built from TRBV20-1 and TRBJ1-1, with D uncertain. Germline loops: CDR1 DFQATT, CDR2 SNEGSKA (reference sequence). This CDR3 has 15 amino acids. With 6 bases removed from V and 0 bases from J, the gap between germline ends came to 17 bases. CDR3 region: CSASDRAKMNTEAFF. The CDR3 DNA reads TGCAGTGCCTCGGACCGCGCCAAGATGAACACTGAAGCTTTCTTT.

The gene calls are TRBV27 and TRBJ2-7; no clear D. Germline loops: CDR1 MNHEY, CDR2 SMNVEV (reference sequence). V lost 9 bases and J lost 7, with 16 bases in between. The CDR3 consists of 12 residues. In DNA form, the CDR3 reads TGTGCCAGTTGGCTGGATGCTTTGGAGCAGTACTTC. Protein: CASWLDALEQYF.

The V call is TRBV7-9, the J call TRBJ1-1; tentatively, D is TRBD1 (5 bases). Deletions cut 1 base from V and 4 bases from J, with 13 bases between. The CDR3 length is 15 residues. From germline, CDR1 is SEHNR and CDR2 FQNEAQ (reference sequence). This CDR3 is CASSLERGRSTEAFF. The CDR3 DNA follows: TGTGCCAGCAGCTTAGAACGGGGCCGCAGCACTGAAGCTTTCTTT.

CDR3 sequence (DNA): TGTGCCAGCACCGGGGGATGGGGCTACACCTTC. Translated, it gives CASTGGWGYTF. This chain links TRBV27 with TRBJ1-2; maybe TRBD1 (5 bases). V was pared by 7 bases and J by 8 bases, with 11 bases between. Germline lookup yields CDR1 MNHEY and CDR2 SMNVEV (reference sequence). This CDR3 contains 11 residues.

This clonotype was recorded a few times. The gene calls are TRBV7-2 and TRBJ2-7; 11 nucleotides align to TRBD2. The CDR3 extends over 18 amino acids. V lost 2 bases, J lost 0 bases, and 9 bases stayed unmatched. Germline V lookup: CDR1 SGHTA, CDR2 FQGNSA. The CDR3 DNA is TGTGCCAGCAGCTTAAGCCTAGCGGGAGGTCAGGTCTCCTACGAGCAGTACTTC. This gives the protein CASSLSLAGGQVSYEQYF.

The genes are TRBV2 and TRBJ2-5; D not certain. The CDR3 consists of 12 residues. With 0 bases removed from V and 5 bases from J, the gap between germline ends came to 4 bases. In germline, CDR1 is SNHLY, CDR2 FYNNEI. DNA for the CDR3: TGTGCCAGCAGTGAAGCGCCCGAGACCCAGTACTTC. Translated: CASSEAPETQYF. Drawing the rest from reference TRBV2 and TRBJ2-5, the complete variable domain is EPEVTQTPSHQVTQMGQEVILRCVPISNHLYFYWYRQILGQKVEFLVSFYNNEISEKSEIFDDQFSVERPDGSNFTLKIRSTKLEDSAMYFCASSEAPETQYFGPGTRLLVL.

For the CDR3, the DNA is TGTGCCAGTAGTATTAGAAGCGGAGGCGTATCCTACGAGCAGTACTTC. Its translation: CASSIRSGGVSYEQYF. This chain connects TRBV19 to TRBJ2-7, with D possibly matching TRBD2 (5 bases). The CDR3 sequence is 16 residues long. V was trimmed by 3 bases and J by 1 base, leaving 16 bases between them. Germline loops: CDR1 LNHDA, CDR2 SQIVND (reference sequence).

V usage is TRBV25-1 and J usage is TRBJ2-2; tentative D call: TRBD2 (6 bases). The CDR3 loop spans 12 amino acids. Germline assignment: CDR1 MGHDK and CDR2 SYGVNS. The V end was cut by 9 bases, the J end by 6 bases, with 11 bases between. In DNA, the CDR3 is TGTGCCAGTAAGACGGGAGCCGGGGAGCTGTTTTTT. Translating gives CASKTGAGELFF.

V is TRBV25-1 and J is TRBJ1-1; D ambiguous. Trimming removed 2 bases at V and 6 bases at J, with 16 bases between. Germline V gene data show CDR1 as MGHDK and CDR2 as SYGVNS. The CDR3 runs 15 residues. The CDR3 nucleotides read TGTGCCAGCAGTGAAGCCTTTGGGGTTGGGGCTGAAGCTTTCTTT. Its protein is CASSEAFGVGAEAFF.

The chain has TRBV19 and TRBJ2-7; possible D gene TRBD2, 7 bases. V lost 4 bases and J lost 4, with 17 bases in between. The germline V gene encodes CDR1 LNHDA and CDR2 SQIVND (reference sequence). The CDR3 sequence is 15 residues long. The CDR3 loop reads CASSNLGGGVYEQYF. CDR3 sequence (DNA): TGTGCCAGTAGTAACCTCGGAGGGGGGGTTTACGAGCAGTACTTC.

Turning to this clonotype: Sequence at one end of the junction differs from germline and may be a read error. This chain joins TRBV7-2 and TRBJ2-7; TRBD1 agrees at 8 bases. CDR1 is SGHTA and CDR2 is FQGNSA in the germline V gene. The CDR3 totals 18 residues. The CDR3 DNA reads as TGCGCCAGCAGCCAAAAAGTTGGGACCGGGACAGGAAACTACGAGCAGTACTTC. It encodes CASSQKVGTGTGNYEQYF.

CDR3 sequence: CATRQDGNQPQHF. In DNA, the CDR3 is TGTGCCACTAGACAGGACGGTAATCAGCCCCAGCATTTT. The rearrangement joins TRBV24-1 to TRBJ1-5; maybe TRBD1 (6 bases). The CDR3 runs to 13 residues. Germline values: CDR1 KGHDR, CDR2 SFDVKD. The V and J ends lost 10 bases and 4 bases respectively, with 13 bases between them.

As for this clonotype: Its ends do not fully match the called genes, so a read error is possible. The V call is TRBV10-2, the J call TRBJ1-6; D perhaps matches TRBD1 (6 bases). Germline V CDR1 and CDR2: WSHSY, SAAADI. The CDR3 is made up of 14 amino acids. The CDR3: CASSPGGGRRPLHF. The CDR3 nucleotides are TGTGCCAGCAGTCCCGGCGGGGGGCGCCGCCCCCTCCACTTT.

The genes are TRBV7-9 and TRBJ2-7; a weak D match, TRBD1 (6 bases). The CDR3 consists of 14 residues. Trimming took off 1 base at V and 5 bases at J, with 12 bases between the two ends. Looked up from germline, CDR1 is SEHNR and CDR2 is FQNEAQ (reference sequence). CDR3 residues: CASSLGLGANEQYF. CDR3 DNA: TGTGCCAGCAGCTTAGGGCTGGGGGCCAACGAGCAGTACTTC.

The chain is built from TRBV7-9 and TRBJ1-3; D perhaps matches TRBD1 (5 bases). V was shortened by 2 bases and J by 4 bases, with 27 bases between the two germline ends. CDR1 and CDR2 (germline): SEHNR, FQNEAQ (reference sequence). The CDR3 spans 20 residues. The CDR3 DNA follows: TGTGCCAGCAGCTTATTAGTCAAGCAGTACAGGCGTTCGAACGGAAACACCATATATTTT. Translation gives CASSLLVKQYRRSNGNTIYF.

The chain links TRBV10-3 to TRBJ1-6, with 10 nucleotides matching TRBD1. CDR1 and CDR2 (germline): ENHRY, SYGVKD. The trim removed 6 bases at V and 8 bases at J, leaving 1 base unmatched. The CDR3 runs 13 residues. The CDR3 nucleotides read TGTGCCATCAGAGGGACAGGGGATTCACCCCTCCACTTT. This gives the protein CAIRGTGDSPLHF.

This clonotype was seen ten or more times. The chain links TRBV15 to TRBJ2-7, with TRBD2 matching 7 bases. CDR1 and CDR2 (germline): LNHNV, YYDKDF (reference sequence). The CDR3 covers 19 residues. The J segment lost 6 bases and the V segment lost 4 bases, leaving 24 bases of the junction unmatched. CDR3 protein: CATSNPLEGGGGSLGEQYF. The CDR3 nucleotides read TGTGCCACCAGCAACCCGTTGGAGGGCGGGGGAGGCTCCCTGGGCGAGCAGTACTTC.

The table lists this clonotype with a few counts. CDR3 in amino acids: CASSLKGHLGGRGYTF. The CDR3 DNA sequence: TGTGCCAGCAGCTTGAAGGGGCATTTGGGGGGCCGTGGCTACACCTTC. The chain recombines TRBV7-9 with TRBJ1-2, with D maybe TRBD1 (6 bases). Germline CDR1 reads SEHNR; CDR2 reads FQNEAQ (reference sequence). Trimming shortened V by 3 bases and J by 7 bases, and 21 bases separated the two germline ends. The CDR3 loop spans 16 amino acids.

V usage is TRBV7-9 and J usage is TRBJ2-7, with 7 bases aligning to TRBD2. The CDR3 is made up of 16 amino acids. The germline CDR1 and CDR2 sequences are SEHNR and FQNEAQ (reference sequence). V dropped 5 bases and J dropped 7; count of bases not matched to a gene: 17. CDR3 loop: CASSQPVGTTPGEQYF. Written as DNA, the CDR3 is TGTGCCAGCAGCCAACCCGTCGGGACTACGCCGGGGGAGCAGTACTTC.

CDR3 sequence (DNA): TGTGCCAGTAGTATCCAGGGGCCCTACAATCAGCCCCAGCATTTT. Encoded protein: CASSIQGPYNQPQHF. This chain connects TRBV25-1 to TRBJ1-5, with a tentative D call TRBD1 (6 bases). From germline, CDR1 is MGHDK and CDR2 SYGVNS. The CDR3 sequence is 15 residues long. V shed 9 bases and J shed 3 bases, with 18 bases lying between them.

This chain uses TRBV6-5 with TRBJ2-5; D not resolved. The CDR3 extends over 13 amino acids. The V gene's germline CDR1 is MNHEY and CDR2 SVGAGI. The V and J ends lost 6 bases and 4 bases respectively, with 12 bases between them. The CDR3 DNA is TGTGCCAGCAGCCCCCCGGCGTCAGAGACCCAGTACTTC. As protein: CASSPPASETQYF.

This clonotype was recorded many times. The rearrangement uses TRBV7-9 and TRBJ1-1, with D unclear. V lost 1 base to trimming and J lost 1 base, with 7 bases between them. Looked up from germline, CDR1 is SEHNR and CDR2 is FQNEAQ (reference sequence). The CDR3 length is 14 residues. CDR3 protein: CASSLEQRNTEAFF. The DNA of the CDR3 is TGTGCCAGCAGCTTAGAACAAAGGAACACTGAAGCTTTCTTT.

This chain links TRBV24-1 with TRBJ1-5; perhaps TRBD1 as D (6 bases). V lost 11 bases to trimming and J lost 0 bases, with 13 bases between them. The CDR3 sequence is 14 residues long. The V gene's germline CDR1 is KGHDR and CDR2 SFDVKD. The CDR3 loop is CASRGQTSNQPQHF. CDR3 nucleotide sequence: TGTGCCAGCCGAGGACAGACTAGCAATCAGCCCCAGCATTTT.

The V and J genes are TRBV3-1 and TRBJ2-5; TRBD2 matches 7 bases. The length of the CDR3 is 15 residues. Losses at the gene ends were 4 bases for V and 1 base for J; bases not matched to a gene: 6. The germline V gene encodes CDR1 LGHDT and CDR2 YNNKEL (reference sequence). CDR3 sequence: CASSPGGGTQETQYF. The CDR3 DNA is TGTGCCAGCAGCCCGGGGGGAGGGACCCAAGAGACCCAGTACTTC.

The chain links TRBV25-1 to TRBJ1-1; 11 nucleotides align to TRBD1. The germline gives CDR1 MGHDK, CDR2 SYGVNS. Unmatched junction bases numbered 7, after V lost 6 bases and J lost 4 bases. The CDR3 length is 15 residues. The CDR3 DNA sequence: TGTGCCAGCAGGGACAGGGGGCGCATGGGCACTGAAGCTTTCTTT. Encoded protein: CASRDRGRMGTEAFF.